Below are 4 T cell receptor beta chains sequenced from a single sample in a study of STAT5B mutations in CD4+ large granular lymphocyte leukemia. Sequenced by immunoSEQ multiplex PCR; TCRdb stores in-frame clones only, minus some. Here the sample spans around 32,000 clones, approximately 79% being singletons. Material: CD4+ T cells from blood buffy coats. The source of these receptors is a human donor in good health.

This clone came up a few times. The rearrangement links TRBV19 to TRBJ2-7; D is tentatively TRBD1 or TRBD2 (5 bases each). The germline gives CDR1 LNHDA, CDR2 SQIVND (reference sequence). V was shortened by 6 bases and J by 0 bases, with 18 bases between the two germline ends. The CDR3 loop spans 16 amino acids. CDR3 residues: CASSIEAGGGSYEQYF. CDR3 DNA: TGTGCCAGTAGCATCGAGGCCGGTGGGGGCTCCTACGAGCAGTACTTC.

The chain has TRBV25-1 and TRBJ2-5; TRBD2 aligns across 8 bases. The J call is in doubt because the DNA end fits TRBJ2-7 better. This CDR3 spans 13 amino acids. In germline, CDR1 is MGHDK, CDR2 SYGVNS. CDR3 DNA sequence: TGTGCCAGCACGGGGACTAGGTGGAACGAGCAGTACTTC. This encodes CASTGTRWNEQYF.

The CDR3 loop reads CASRRRQGEFSEKLFF. The CDR3 DNA reads TGTGCCAGCAGGAGGAGACAGGGGGAGTTTTCAGAAAAACTGTTTTTT. This chain uses TRBV6-6 with TRBJ1-4, with 9 bases matching TRBD1. Germline V gives CDR1 MNHNY, CDR2 SVGAGI (reference sequence). The CDR3 loop spans 16 amino acids. V gave up 6 bases and J gave up 8 bases; unmatched junction bases: 13.

This clone was seen more than once but under ten times. V and J are TRBV7-9 and TRBJ1-4; tentative D call: TRBD1 (5 bases). Trimming cost V 7 bases and J 0 bases, with 15 bases left between them. CDR1 and CDR2 (germline): SEHNR, FQNEAQ (reference sequence). The CDR3 loop spans 16 amino acids. The CDR3 region has the DNA TGTGCCAGCACTCCCGGGACCATTGCAACTAATGAAAAACTGTTTTTT. Protein sequence: CASTPGTIATNEKLFF.